This TCR beta chain is from a study of blood T cells in healthy people across ages (dated by TCRdb to the mid-2010s). Describing the broader study: In model experiments, template switching captured about one uniquely barcoded TCR beta cDNA molecule for every two T cells. Using deep sequencing normalized with unique cDNA molecular identifiers, the study measured how TCR beta repertoire diversity changes with age. The donors were divided into four age groups: young (average around 15 years), middle-aged (approximately 41), aged (around 59) and long-lived (about 79). Using the same blood draw, the study looked at two additional independent replicas of 1 million unique cDNA reads for two donors, one aged 18 to 30 and the other aged 80 or older. To avoid experimental bias, donors of different ages were randomly spread across the sequencing lanes.

The 39 donors, aged 6 to 90 years, were systemically healthy Caucasian individuals from Russia. Approximately 9.7 milliliters of peripheral blood were drawn from each donor into EDTA-treated Vacutainer tubes. Ficoll-Paque density-gradient centrifugation was used to isolate PBMCs, with at least 6.5 million per sample. Total RNA was extracted from PBMCs with Trizol reagent, with at least 6 micrograms obtained per sample. Naive CD45RAhigh/CD27high T cell percentages were measured by flow cytometry on a PBMC aliquot from every donor. Deletion took 11 bases off V and 6 bases off J, with a span of 16 bases between the germline ends. The germline V gene yields SNHLY for CDR1 and FYNNEI for CDR2. The CDR3 runs 12 amino acids, cysteine and phenylalanine included. Just CDR3 DNA is preserved here, 36 bases in frame from base 1. Concerning this clonotype itself: Its antigen has not been determined. No per-base quality is available; no much larger clone lies one base away.

The research as a whole found: Estimates of total diversity based on one million sequenced T cells were regarded as lower bounds and as underestimates. Observed TCR beta diversity per million T cells fell roughly linearly with age, and a significant reduction was already apparent by age roughly 40. The CMV infection status of donors was not known, potentially confounding age-related changes in expanded clonotypes. Compared with the aged group, more naive CD4+ T cells, fewer expanded clones and increased TCR diversity were shown by the long-lived group, suggesting age selection. Bulk unsorted PBMC profiling prevented conclusive comparison of naive and antigen-experienced compartments. A strong correlation was found between observed TCR beta diversity and the percentage of naive T cells measured by flow cytometry.

Library preparation used 5' RACE. The listed sequencing device is Illumina HiSeq 2500. The second PCR ran for roughly 6 to 11 cycles and used a J-beta primer mix along with a sample-barcoded 5' primer. A template-switch 5' adaptor carrying 12 random nucleotides introduced a unique molecular identifier onto each TCR beta cDNA molecule. Each sample yielded at least 3 million CDR3-containing paired-end reads. All of the RNA was converted into first-strand cDNA using the Mint cDNA synthesis kit, with a TRBC-specific oligonucleotide serving as the primer. All cDNA was treated with uracil-DNA glycosylase and then went through a first 18-cycle PCR with the universal primers M1SS and BC2_uni_R. Under the source paper's analysis protocol: Each sample was normalized by randomly selecting 1 million high-quality reads, each carrying a distinct molecular identifier. Instead of being binned into consensus sequences, reads that shared molecular identifiers were thrown out. MiTCR, run with a Q25 quality threshold and the strictest error-elimination algorithm, handled CDR3 identification, clonotype clustering and error correction. A nonparametric unseen species model with Euler transformation was used to estimate lower-bound total TCR beta diversity. TCRdb itself trimmed the public reads at Q25 with fastp, ran MiXCR and retained productive beta chains. Each record represents a unique CDR3 protein, reported with the most common genes and DNA among its rows. TCRdb assigned the V and J calls; the authors' analysis was not used. The sample contains roughly 800,000 distinct CDR3 sequences, about 36% of them found a single time. About an eighth of the sample comes from the top ten.

Sequenced material: blood. The rearranged segments are TRBV2 and TRBJ1-2; the D gene remains uncertain. This TCR was sampled from a man younger than 35 in good health. CDR3 loop: CADAKVYDGYTF. The DNA sequence is TGTGCCGACGCGAAGGTATATGATGGCTACACCTTC.